The 3 T cell receptor beta chains below were found in one sample sequenced in a study of T cells in Graves' hyperthyroidism and ophthalmopathy. Amplification targeted TCR beta CDR3 regions from RNA transcripts. TCR CDR3 regions were first amplified by RT-PCR with HTBI primers. MiXCR, run by TCRdb on the multiplex PCR reads, gives a single entry per CDR3 protein. There are some 620,000 distinct CDR3 sequences in the sample; 16% occur only once, and 3.5% to 4% lies in the top ten. Material for sequencing was blood. These receptor sequences come from a woman younger than 45 with Graves' hyperthyroidism.

This clonotype was found many times. The V and J genes are TRBV7-9 and TRBJ2-1; the D gene is possibly TRBD2 (6 bases). Germline-derived CDR1 and CDR2 are SEHNR and FQNEAQ (reference sequence). Trimming took 0 bases from V and 3 from J, leaving 12 bases between them. There are 16 residues in the CDR3. The CDR3 DNA follows: TGTGCCAGCAGCTTAGCGAAAGCGGGTTTCTACAATGAGCAGTTCTTC. Translation: CASSLAKAGFYNEQFF.

Remarks on this clonotype: Likely a read error: the CDR3 ends without its conserved phenylalanine or tryptophan. The J gene is TRBJ2-1, the V gene TRBV5-1; the match to TRBD2 covers 11 bases. CDR3 size: 17 residues. Germline CDR1 reads SGHRS; CDR2 reads YFSETQ. In DNA, the CDR3 is TGTGCCAGCAGCTTGAATAGCGGGAGGGGGTTTTACAATGAGCAGTTCCTC. Translated, it gives CASSLNSGRGFYNEQFL.

This clonotype was recorded many times. The chain combines TRBV7-8 with TRBJ2-3; 7 nucleotides match TRBD2. CDR3 length: 14 residues. Losses at the gene ends were 6 bases for V and 4 bases for J; bases not matched to a gene: 7. Germline lookup yields CDR1 SGHVS and CDR2 FQNEAQ. CDR3 nucleotide sequence: TGTGCCAGCAGGTGGCGGGAGCGGGCAGATACGCAGTATTTT. Protein sequence: CASRWRERADTQYF.